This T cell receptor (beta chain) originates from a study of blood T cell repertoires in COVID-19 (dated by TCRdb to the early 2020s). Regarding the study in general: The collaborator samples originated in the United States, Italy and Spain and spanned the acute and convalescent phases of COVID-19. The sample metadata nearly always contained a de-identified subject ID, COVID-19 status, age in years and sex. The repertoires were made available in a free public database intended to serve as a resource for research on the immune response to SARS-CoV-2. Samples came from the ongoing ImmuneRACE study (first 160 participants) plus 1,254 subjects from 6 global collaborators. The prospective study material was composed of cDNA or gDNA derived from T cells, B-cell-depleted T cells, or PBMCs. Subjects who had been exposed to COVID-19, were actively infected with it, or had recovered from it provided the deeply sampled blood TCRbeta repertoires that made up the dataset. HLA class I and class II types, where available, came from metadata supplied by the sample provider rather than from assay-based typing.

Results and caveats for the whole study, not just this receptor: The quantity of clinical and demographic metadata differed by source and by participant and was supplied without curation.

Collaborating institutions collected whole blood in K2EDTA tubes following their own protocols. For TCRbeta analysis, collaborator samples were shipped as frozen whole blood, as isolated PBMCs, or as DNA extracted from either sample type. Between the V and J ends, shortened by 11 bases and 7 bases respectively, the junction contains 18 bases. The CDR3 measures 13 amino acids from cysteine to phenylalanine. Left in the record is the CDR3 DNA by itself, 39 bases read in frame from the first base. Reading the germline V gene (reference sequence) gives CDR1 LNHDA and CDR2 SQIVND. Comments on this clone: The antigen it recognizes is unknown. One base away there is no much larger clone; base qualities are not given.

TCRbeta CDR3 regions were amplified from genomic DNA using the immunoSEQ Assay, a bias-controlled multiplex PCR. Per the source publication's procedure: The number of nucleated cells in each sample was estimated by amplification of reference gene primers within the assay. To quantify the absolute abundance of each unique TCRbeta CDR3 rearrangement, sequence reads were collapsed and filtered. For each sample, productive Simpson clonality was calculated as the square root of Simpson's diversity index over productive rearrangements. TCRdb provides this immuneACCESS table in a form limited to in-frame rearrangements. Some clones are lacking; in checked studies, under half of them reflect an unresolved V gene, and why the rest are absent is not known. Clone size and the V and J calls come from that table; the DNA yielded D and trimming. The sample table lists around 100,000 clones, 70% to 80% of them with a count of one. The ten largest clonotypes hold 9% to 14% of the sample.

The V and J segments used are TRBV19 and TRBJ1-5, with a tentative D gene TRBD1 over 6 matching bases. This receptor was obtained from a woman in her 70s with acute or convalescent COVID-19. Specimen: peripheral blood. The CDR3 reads CAAQAGVGQPQHF. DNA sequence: TGTGCCGCCCAAGCAGGGGTAGGGCAGCCCCAGCATTTT.